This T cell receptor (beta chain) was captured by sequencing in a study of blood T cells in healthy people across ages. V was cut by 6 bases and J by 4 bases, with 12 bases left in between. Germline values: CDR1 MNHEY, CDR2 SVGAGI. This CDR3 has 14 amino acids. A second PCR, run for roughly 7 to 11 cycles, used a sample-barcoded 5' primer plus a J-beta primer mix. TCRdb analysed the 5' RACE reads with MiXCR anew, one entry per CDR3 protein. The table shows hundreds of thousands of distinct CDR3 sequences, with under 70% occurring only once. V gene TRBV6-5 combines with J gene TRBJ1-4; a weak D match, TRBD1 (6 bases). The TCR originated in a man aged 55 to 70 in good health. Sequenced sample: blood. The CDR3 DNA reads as TGTGCCAGCAGAAGGACAGCCGATAATGAAAAACTGTTTTTT. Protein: CASRRTADNEKLFF.